The 24 T cell receptor beta chains presented below share a single source sample, sequenced in a study of cytomegalovirus exposure and HLA in healthy donors. Amplification used 60 Vbeta primers and 13 Jbeta primers. The table came from immunoSEQ multiplex PCR; TCRdb's copy has only in-frame clones and leaves some out. The sample has 100,000 to 150,000 clones; about three quarters are singletons. The sequenced material came from PBMCs. These receptors originate from a woman in her thirties or forties in good health and CMV-seronegative.

The chain couples TRBV6-1 to TRBJ2-3; 7 nucleotides agree with TRBD1. The length of the CDR3 is 13 residues. From germline, CDR1 is MNHNS and CDR2 SASEGT. With V trimmed by 1 base and J by 11 bases, 6 bases remained unmatched. Here the CDR3 reads CASSEGRGTEQYF. CDR3 bases: TGTGCCAGCAGTGAAGGTAGGGGGACAGAGCAGTATTTT.

A single count supports this clone. In the same sample, other DNA sequences code for this CDR3. CDR3 sequence: CASSLGRGYTF. As DNA, the CDR3 is TGTGCCAGCAGTTTAGGGAGGGGCTACACCTTC. The genes are TRBV28 and TRBJ1-2, with unresolved D. This CDR3 region has 11 residues. Germline lookup yields CDR1 MDHEN and CDR2 SYDVKM. V was cut by 2 bases and J by 8 bases, with 6 bases left in between.

This clone was seen only a few times. The chain joins TRBV4-3 to TRBJ2-6; D gene uncertain. With 4 bases removed from V and 4 bases from J, the gap between germline ends came to 14 bases. Germline CDR1 is LGHNA and CDR2 is YSLEER. This CDR3 region has 16 residues. The CDR3 DNA follows: TGCGCCAGCAGCCGCGTGCCAGCGCAAGGGGCCAACGTCCTGACTTTC. Amino acid sequence: CASSRVPAQGANVLTF.

The V call is TRBV9, the J call TRBJ2-5; D is possibly TRBD1 (6 bases). TRBJ2-7 explains the end of the DNA better; the J call may be wrong. The CDR3 spans 14 residues. The V gene's germline CDR1 is SGDLS and CDR2 YYNGEE. The CDR3 DNA follows: TGTGCCAGCAGCCTGGGGACAAGGACGGGCGAGCAGTACTTC. It yields the protein CASSLGTRTGEQYF.

The chain links TRBV28 to TRBJ1-2; no reliable D call. Trimming took off 5 bases at V and 5 bases at J, with 6 bases between the two ends. The CDR3 consists of 11 residues. CDR1 is MDHEN and CDR2 is SYDVKM in the germline V gene. In DNA form, the CDR3 reads TGTGCCAGCAGTAGCCGGTATGGCTACACCTTC. This codes for CASSSRYGYTF.

The rearrangement uses TRBV28 and TRBJ2-5, with 11 bases lining up with TRBD2. Germline V gives CDR1 MDHEN, CDR2 SYDVKM. The CDR3 contains 15 residues. The trim removed 6 bases at V and 5 bases at J, leaving 8 bases unmatched. This chain's CDR3 is CASSSLAGGGETQYF. In DNA form, the CDR3 reads TGTGCCAGCAGCTCCCTAGCGGGAGGTGGCGAGACCCAGTACTTC.

The V and J genes are TRBV11-2 and TRBJ2-1; 10 nucleotides match TRBD2. The CDR3 runs 15 residues. With V trimmed by 5 bases and J by 2 bases, 3 bases remained unmatched. Germline loops: CDR1 SGHAT, CDR2 FQNNGV. CDR3 in DNA: TGTGCCAGCAGCCCTAGCGGGAGCCCCTACAATGAGCAGTTCTTC. Translated, it gives CASSPSGSPYNEQFF.

CDR3 sequence: CATSRGVATEAFF. The CDR3 DNA sequence: TGTGCCACCAGCAGAGGGGTAGCCACTGAAGCTTTCTTT. The rearrangement joins TRBV15 to TRBJ1-1; no reliable D call. V was pared by 1 base and J by 4 bases, with 7 bases between. Germline CDR1 reads LNHNV; CDR2 reads YYDKDF (reference sequence). This CDR3 has 13 amino acids.

The CDR3 loop reads CASSPLKGRGTGANVLTF. The CDR3 nucleotides are TGTGCCAGCTCACCCCTCAAGGGAAGGGGAACTGGGGCCAACGTCCTGACTTTC. The chain recombines TRBV18 with TRBJ2-6, with D perhaps matching TRBD1 (5 bases). The CDR3 is 18 residues long. V was pared by 3 bases and J by 2 bases, with 17 bases between. Germline assignment: CDR1 KGHSH and CDR2 LQKENI.

This chain uses TRBV5-1 with TRBJ1-1; tentative D call: TRBD1 (5 bases). CDR1 is SGHRS and CDR2 is YFSETQ in the germline V gene. Deletions cut 4 bases from V and 2 bases from J, with 15 bases between. This CDR3 has 15 residues. The CDR3 is CASSLARGLNTEAFF. In DNA form, the CDR3 reads TGCGCCAGCAGCCTTGCTAGGGGACTCAACACTGAAGCTTTCTTT.

This clone was observed a handful of times. V gene TRBV25-1 combines with J gene TRBJ1-6, with 8 bases that match TRBD1. The CDR3 is made up of 15 amino acids. CDR1 MGHDK and CDR2 SYGVNS come from the germline V gene. V lost 3 bases to trimming and J lost 8 bases; unmatched junction nucleotides: 6. The chain's CDR3 is CASSDYRTGYSPLHF. CDR3 sequence (DNA): TGTGCCAGCAGTGATTATAGGACAGGGTATTCACCCCTCCACTTT.

This chain uses TRBV28 with TRBJ2-1; weak D call: TRBD2 (7 bases). Per germline, CDR1 MDHEN and CDR2 SYDVKM. The CDR3 contains 17 residues. Between the trimmed V and J ends, which lost 3 bases and 6 bases, there was a span of 21 bases. CDR3 residues: CASSFWEWGGLSNEQFF. CDR3 nucleotides: TGTGCCAGCAGTTTCTGGGAGTGGGGGGGGCTTTCCAATGAGCAGTTCTTC.

Turning to this clone: Germline and junction disagree at one end, which may indicate a read error. The rearrangement uses TRBV6-5 and TRBJ2-4; no definite D call. The CDR3 loop spans 13 amino acids. CDR1 is MNHEY, CDR2 SVGAGI, per germline. CDR3 nucleotides: TGTGCCAGCAGTTACCAGACCTCAAACAGTCAGTACTTC. Its translation is CASSYQTSNSQYF.

This chain joins TRBV28 and TRBJ2-1, with TRBD2 matching over 7 bases. The CDR3 runs to 15 residues. The germline V gene encodes CDR1 MDHEN and CDR2 SYDVKM. The V segment lost 3 bases and the J segment 4 bases; nucleotides outside the gene matches: 6. DNA of the CDR3: TGTGCCAGCAGTTTGGGGGGGGGAAAGTACAATGAGCAGTTCTTC. This translates into CASSLGGGKYNEQFF.

With regard to this clone: The identical CDR3 is also encoded by other nucleotide sequences in the sample. The V gene is TRBV9, the J gene TRBJ2-7; 7 bases match TRBD1. Germline values: CDR1 SGDLS, CDR2 YYNGEE. The CDR3 runs to 15 residues. The trim removed 4 bases at V and 0 bases at J, leaving 7 bases unmatched. The DNA for the CDR3 is TGTGCCAGCAGCAAGACAGGGACCAGCTCCTACGAGCAGTACTTC. It translates to CASSKTGTSSYEQYF.

The chain recombines TRBV18 with TRBJ2-7, with 9 bases fitting TRBD1. In germline, CDR1 is KGHSH, CDR2 LQKENI. The CDR3 sequence is 15 residues long. With V trimmed by 5 bases and J by 2 bases, 7 bases remained unmatched. The CDR3 reads CASSIGQGPTYEQYF. The CDR3 DNA follows: TGTGCCAGCTCAATCGGACAGGGGCCCACCTACGAGCAGTACTTC. Full variable domain (outside the CDR3, taken from reference TRBV18 and TRBJ2-7): NAGVMQNPRHLVRRRGQEARLRCSPMKGHSHVYWYRQLPEEGLKFMVYLQKENIIDESGMPKERFSAEFPKEGPSILRIQQVVRGDSAAYFCASSIGQGPTYEQYFGPGTRLTVT.

The rearrangement uses TRBV6-5 and TRBJ2-3; 9 bases line up with TRBD2. CDR1 MNHEY and CDR2 SVGAGI come from the germline V gene. J was trimmed by 6 bases and V by 0 bases; bases with no gene match: 4. The CDR3 has 15 amino acids. The CDR3 nucleotides read TGTGCCAGCAGTTACTCCGTAGCGGGAGCTGATACGCAGTATTTT. This translates into CASSYSVAGADTQYF.

The chain has TRBV27 and TRBJ2-7, with 10 bases fitting TRBD1. Trimming took 2 bases from V and 6 from J; bases not matched to a gene: 4. Germline CDR1 is MNHEY and CDR2 is SMNVEV (reference sequence). The CDR3 sequence is 14 residues long. The CDR3 nucleotides are TGTGCCAGCAGTTTAGGACAGGGGGTATTCGAGCAGTACTTC. Translation gives CASSLGQGVFEQYF.

This clone was observed a few times. The chain carries TRBV6-6 and TRBJ1-2; a possible D gene is TRBD1 (6 bases). CDR3 length: 14 residues. Germline assignment: CDR1 MNHNY and CDR2 SVGAGI (reference sequence). With 4 bases removed from V and 5 bases from J, the gap between germline ends came to 14 bases. This CDR3 is CASSSWTVGYGYTF. The CDR3 DNA is TGTGCCAGCAGTTCGTGGACAGTGGGTTATGGCTACACCTTC.

DNA of the CDR3: TGTGCCAGCAGAGTAGATGGGGCTCAGCCCCAGCATTTT. Its translation: CASRVDGAQPQHF. V is TRBV6-5 and J is TRBJ1-5; D might be TRBD1 (5 bases). CDR3 length equals 13 residues. Germline V gene data show CDR1 as MNHEY and CDR2 as SVGAGI. V was cut by 6 bases and J by 6 bases, with 12 bases left in between.

The chain couples TRBV28 to TRBJ1-3; 9 bases agree with TRBD1. CDR3 length equals 16 residues. Per germline, CDR1 MDHEN and CDR2 SYDVKM. Germline trimming cut 6 bases from V and 7 bases from J; bases unmatched to any gene: 13. The CDR3 DNA reads as TGTGCCAGCAGCCCTGGACAGGGGAGTCGGTGGAACACCATATATTTT. This sequence encodes CASSPGQGSRWNTIYF.

As DNA, the CDR3 is TGTGCCACCATCGGACAGGGGAACTGGGCTCAGCCCCAGCATTTT. Protein sequence: CATIGQGNWAQPQHF. The chain is built from TRBV28 and TRBJ1-5; the match to TRBD1 covers 9 bases. The CDR3 has 15 residues. CDR1 is MDHEN, CDR2 SYDVKM, per germline. V lost 10 bases, J lost 6 bases, and 13 bases stayed unmatched.

The genes are TRBV6-5 and TRBJ2-5; D uncertain. The tail of the sequence fits TRBJ2-7 better, so the J call may be wrong. This CDR3 region has 13 residues. Per the germline V gene, CDR1 is MNHEY and CDR2 is SVGAGI. CDR3 bases: TGTGCCAGCAGTTACGTGAAGTTCCACGAGCAGTACTTC. This encodes CASSYVKFHEQYF.

The chain recombines TRBV28 with TRBJ1-1; the D is unclear. V lost 6 bases, J lost 7 bases, and 6 bases lay in between. CDR3 length: 10 residues. Germline V gene sequence: CDR1 MDHEN, CDR2 SYDVKM. This CDR3 reads CASSHFEAFF. DNA of the CDR3: TGTGCCAGCAGCCACTTTGAAGCTTTCTTT.